This T cell receptor (beta chain) is from a study of blood T cell repertoires in COVID-19. Study summary: The United States, Italy and Spain supplied acute and convalescent COVID-19 samples. PBMCs, B-cell-depleted T cells, or T cells were the source of the cDNA or gDNA that made up the material.

Study processing details: Estimates of nucleated cell counts were drawn from the amplification of reference gene primers. Clones were sequenced by immunoSEQ multiplex PCR, and TCRdb holds only the in-frame ones, with some missing. Clone size and V and J calls were adopted from that table, with D and trimming inferred from the DNA. The table has fewer than 150,000 clones, under 85% seen once. The germline V gene encodes CDR1 SGDLS and CDR2 YYNGEE. The CDR3 loop spans 16 amino acids. Trimming at V came to 1 base and at J to 2 bases, leaving 7 bases not matched to a gene. Sequencing was carried out using peripheral blood. The source is a woman older than 75 in a cohort sampled during active or convalescent COVID-19. The chain joins TRBV9 to TRBJ2-5; 8 nucleotides agree with TRBD2. CDR3 amino acids: CASSVRGLAPQETQYF. For the CDR3, the DNA is TGTGCCAGCAGCGTACGTGGACTAGCCCCGCAAGAGACCCAGTACTTC. The whole variable domain, filled in from reference TRBV9 and TRBJ2-5, reads DSGVTQTPKHLITATGQRVTLRCSPRSGDLSVYWYQQSLDQGLQFLIQYYNGEERAKGNILERFSAQQFPDLHSELNLSSLELGDSALYFCASSVRGLAPQETQYFGPGTRLLVL.